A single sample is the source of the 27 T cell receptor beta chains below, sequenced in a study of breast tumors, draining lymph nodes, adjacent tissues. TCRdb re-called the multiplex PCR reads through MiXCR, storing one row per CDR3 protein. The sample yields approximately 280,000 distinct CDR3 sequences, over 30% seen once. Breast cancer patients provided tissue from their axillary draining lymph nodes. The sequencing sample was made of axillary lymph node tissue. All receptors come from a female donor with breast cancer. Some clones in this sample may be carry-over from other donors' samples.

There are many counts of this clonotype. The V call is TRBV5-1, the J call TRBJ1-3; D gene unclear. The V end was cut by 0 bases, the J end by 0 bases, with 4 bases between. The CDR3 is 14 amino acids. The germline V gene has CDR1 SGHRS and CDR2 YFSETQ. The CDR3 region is CASSLVSSGNTIYF. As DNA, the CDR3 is TGCGCCAGCAGCTTGGTAAGCTCTGGAAACACCATATATTTT.

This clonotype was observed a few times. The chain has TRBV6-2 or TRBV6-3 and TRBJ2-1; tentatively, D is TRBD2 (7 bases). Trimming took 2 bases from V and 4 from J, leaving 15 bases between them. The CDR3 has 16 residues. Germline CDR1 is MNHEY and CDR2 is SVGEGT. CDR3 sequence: CASSYGLGGPYNEQFF. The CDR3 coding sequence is TGTGCCAGCAGTTACGGATTGGGGGGGCCTTACAATGAGCAGTTCTTC.

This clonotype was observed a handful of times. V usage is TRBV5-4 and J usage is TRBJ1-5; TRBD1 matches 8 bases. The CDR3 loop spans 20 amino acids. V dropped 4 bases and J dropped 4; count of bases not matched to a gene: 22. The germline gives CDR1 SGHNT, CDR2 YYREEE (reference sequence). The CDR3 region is CASSPLPGGSAGGGNQPQHF. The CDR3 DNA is TGTGCCAGCAGCCCTCTTCCAGGAGGTAGCGCAGGGGGCGGAAATCAGCCCCAGCATTTT.

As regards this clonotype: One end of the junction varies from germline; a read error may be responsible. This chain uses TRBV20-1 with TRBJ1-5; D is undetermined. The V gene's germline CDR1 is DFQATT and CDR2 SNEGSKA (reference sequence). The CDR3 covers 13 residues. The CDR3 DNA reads TGCAGTGCTATCAGGACTGACAATGAGCCCCAGCATTTT. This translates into CSAIRTDNEPQHF.

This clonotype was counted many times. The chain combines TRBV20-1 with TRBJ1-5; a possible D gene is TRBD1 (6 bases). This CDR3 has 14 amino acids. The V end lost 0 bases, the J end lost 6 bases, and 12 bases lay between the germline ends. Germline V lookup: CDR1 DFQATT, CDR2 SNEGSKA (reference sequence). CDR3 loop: CSARDGAGVQPQHF. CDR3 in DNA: TGCAGTGCTAGAGATGGCGCAGGGGTTCAGCCCCAGCATTTT.

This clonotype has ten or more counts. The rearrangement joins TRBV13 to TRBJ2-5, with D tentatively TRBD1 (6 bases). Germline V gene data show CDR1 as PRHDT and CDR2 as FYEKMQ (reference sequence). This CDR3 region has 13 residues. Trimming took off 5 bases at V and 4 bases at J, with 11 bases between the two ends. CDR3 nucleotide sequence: TGTGCCAGCAGCACCAGGGGACGAGAGACCCAGTACTTC. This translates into CASSTRGRETQYF.

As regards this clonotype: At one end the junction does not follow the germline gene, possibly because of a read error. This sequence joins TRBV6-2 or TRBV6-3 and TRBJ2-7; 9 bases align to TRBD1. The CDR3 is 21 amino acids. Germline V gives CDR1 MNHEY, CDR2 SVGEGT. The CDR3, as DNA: TGTGCCAGCAGTCACTCACCGGGACACAGGGGGCTTTCCAGCGCTCCCTCCGAGCAGTACTTC. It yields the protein CASSHSPGHRGLSSAPSEQYF.

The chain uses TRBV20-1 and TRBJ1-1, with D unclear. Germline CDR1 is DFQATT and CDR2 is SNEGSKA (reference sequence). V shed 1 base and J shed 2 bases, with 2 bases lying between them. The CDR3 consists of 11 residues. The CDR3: CSARVNTEAFF. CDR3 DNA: TGCAGTGCTAGAGTCAACACTGAAGCTTTCTTT.

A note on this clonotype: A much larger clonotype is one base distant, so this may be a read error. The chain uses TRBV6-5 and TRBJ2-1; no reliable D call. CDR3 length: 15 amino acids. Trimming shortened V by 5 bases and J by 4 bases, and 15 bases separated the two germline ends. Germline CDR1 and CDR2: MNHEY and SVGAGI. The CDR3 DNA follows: TGTGCCAGCAGTCCAATCGGGCAGTCTTACAATGAGCAGTTCTTC. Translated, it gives CASSPIGQSYNEQFF.

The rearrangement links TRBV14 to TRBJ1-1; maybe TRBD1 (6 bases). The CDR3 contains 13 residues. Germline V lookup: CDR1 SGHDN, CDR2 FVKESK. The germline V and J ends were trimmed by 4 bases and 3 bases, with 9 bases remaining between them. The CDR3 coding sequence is TGTGCCAGCAGCCTGAACAGGGACACTGAAGCTTTCTTT. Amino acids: CASSLNRDTEAFF.

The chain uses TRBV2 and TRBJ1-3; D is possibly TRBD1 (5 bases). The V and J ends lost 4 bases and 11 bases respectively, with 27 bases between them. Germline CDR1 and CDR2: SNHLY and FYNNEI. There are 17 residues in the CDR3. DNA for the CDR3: TGTGCCAGCAGTGCCCTCGACAAGGGGATCGCGGGAAAACCCATATATTTT. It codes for CASSALDKGIAGKPIYF.

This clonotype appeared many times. The CDR3 reads CASSQGGLAGDTQYF. The CDR3 coding sequence is TGCGCCAGCAGCCAGGGGGGACTAGCGGGAGATACGCAGTATTTT. The chain combines TRBV4-1 with TRBJ2-3; TRBD2 agrees at 12 bases. This CDR3 has 15 amino acids. Germline trimming cut 3 bases from V and 5 bases from J; bases unmatched to any gene: 3. The germline V gene has CDR1 MGHRA and CDR2 YSYEKL.

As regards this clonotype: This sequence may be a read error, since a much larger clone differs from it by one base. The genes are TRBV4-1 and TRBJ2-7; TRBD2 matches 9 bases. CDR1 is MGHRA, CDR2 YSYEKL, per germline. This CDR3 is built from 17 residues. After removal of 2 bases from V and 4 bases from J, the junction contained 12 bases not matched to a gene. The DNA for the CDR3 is TGCGCCAGCAGCCAAAAAGAGACCGGACTAGCGTCATACGAGCAGTACTTC. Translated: CASSQKETGLASYEQYF.

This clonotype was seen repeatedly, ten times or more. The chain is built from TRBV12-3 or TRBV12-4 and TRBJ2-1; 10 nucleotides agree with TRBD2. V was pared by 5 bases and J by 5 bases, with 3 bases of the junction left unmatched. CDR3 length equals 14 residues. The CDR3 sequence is CASSTGLANNEQFF. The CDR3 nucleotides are TGTGCCAGCAGTACGGGACTAGCGAACAATGAGCAGTTCTTC.

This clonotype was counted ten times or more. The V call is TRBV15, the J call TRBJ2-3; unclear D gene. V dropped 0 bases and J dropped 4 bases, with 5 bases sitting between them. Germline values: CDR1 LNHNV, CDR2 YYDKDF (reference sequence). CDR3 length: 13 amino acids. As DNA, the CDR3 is TGTGCCACCAGCAGAGAACTTTCAGATACGCAGTATTTT. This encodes CATSRELSDTQYF.

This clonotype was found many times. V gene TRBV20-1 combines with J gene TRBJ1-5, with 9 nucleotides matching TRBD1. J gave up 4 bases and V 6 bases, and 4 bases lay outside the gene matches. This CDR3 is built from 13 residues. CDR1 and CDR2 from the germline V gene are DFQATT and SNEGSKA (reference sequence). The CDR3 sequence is CSAGGTGNQPQHF. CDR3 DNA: TGCAGTGCGGGAGGGACAGGGAATCAGCCCCAGCATTTT.

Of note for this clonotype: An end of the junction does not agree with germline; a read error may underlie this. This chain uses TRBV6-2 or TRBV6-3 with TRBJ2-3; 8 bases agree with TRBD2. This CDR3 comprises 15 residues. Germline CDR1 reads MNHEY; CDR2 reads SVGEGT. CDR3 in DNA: TGTGCCTGCAGTTGGGGACTAGATAGCACAGATACGCAGTATTTT. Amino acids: CACSWGLDSTDTQYF.

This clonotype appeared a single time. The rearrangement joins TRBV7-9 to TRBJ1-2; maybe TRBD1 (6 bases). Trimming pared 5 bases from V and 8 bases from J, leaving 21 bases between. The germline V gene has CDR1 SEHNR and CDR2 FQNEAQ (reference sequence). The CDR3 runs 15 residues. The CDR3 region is CASSKNEGGLRGYTF. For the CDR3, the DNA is TGTGCCAGCAGCAAAAACGAGGGGGGGCTAAGAGGCTACACCTTC.

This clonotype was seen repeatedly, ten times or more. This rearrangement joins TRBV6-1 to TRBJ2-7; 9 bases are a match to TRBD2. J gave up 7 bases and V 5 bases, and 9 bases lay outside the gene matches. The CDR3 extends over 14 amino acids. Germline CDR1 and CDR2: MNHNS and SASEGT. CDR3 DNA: TGTGCCAGCAGTAAGTCTAGCGGGACGGGGGAGCAGTACTTC. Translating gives CASSKSSGTGEQYF.

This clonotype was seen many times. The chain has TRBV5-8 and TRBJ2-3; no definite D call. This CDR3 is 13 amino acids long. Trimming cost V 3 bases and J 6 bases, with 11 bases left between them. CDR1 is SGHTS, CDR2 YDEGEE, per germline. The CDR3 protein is CASSWTARDTQYF. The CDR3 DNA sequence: TGTGCCAGCAGCTGGACGGCCCGCGATACGCAGTATTTT.

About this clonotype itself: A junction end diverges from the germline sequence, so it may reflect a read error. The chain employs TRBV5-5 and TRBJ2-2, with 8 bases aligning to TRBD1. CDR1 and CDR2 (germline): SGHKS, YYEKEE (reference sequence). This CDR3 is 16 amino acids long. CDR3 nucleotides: TGTGCCAACAGCCTCGGACAGGGATTAGGCACCGGGGAGCTGTTTTTT. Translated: CANSLGQGLGTGELFF.

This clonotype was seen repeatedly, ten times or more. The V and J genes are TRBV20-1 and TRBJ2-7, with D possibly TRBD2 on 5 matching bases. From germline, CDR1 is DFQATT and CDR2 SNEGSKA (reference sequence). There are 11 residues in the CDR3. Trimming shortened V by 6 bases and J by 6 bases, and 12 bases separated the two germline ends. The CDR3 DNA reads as TGCAGTGCACAACTAGGGCTCGAGCAGTACTTC. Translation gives CSAQLGLEQYF.

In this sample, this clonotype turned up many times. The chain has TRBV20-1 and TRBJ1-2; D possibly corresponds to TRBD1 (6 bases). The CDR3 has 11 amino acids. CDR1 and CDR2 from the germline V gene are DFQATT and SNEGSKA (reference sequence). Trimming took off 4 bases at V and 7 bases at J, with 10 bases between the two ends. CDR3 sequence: CSATPGVGYTF. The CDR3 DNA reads TGCAGTGCTACCCCAGGGGTTGGCTACACCTTC.

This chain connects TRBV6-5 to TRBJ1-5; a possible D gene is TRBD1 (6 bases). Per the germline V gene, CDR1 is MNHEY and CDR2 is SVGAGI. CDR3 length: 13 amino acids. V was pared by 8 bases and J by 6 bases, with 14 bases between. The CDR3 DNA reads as TGTGCCAGCGGGAGGGCAGGGGCTCAGCCCCAGCATTTT. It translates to CASGRAGAQPQHF.

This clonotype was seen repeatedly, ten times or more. CDR3 region: CASSPPLETQYF. In nucleotides, the CDR3 is TGTGCCAGCTCACCACCTCTAGAGACCCAGTACTTC. V and J are TRBV18 and TRBJ2-5; no reliable D call. This CDR3 spans 12 amino acids. Germline CDR1 KGHSH, CDR2 LQKENI. Trimming left V 0 bases short and J 4 bases short, with 3 bases between.

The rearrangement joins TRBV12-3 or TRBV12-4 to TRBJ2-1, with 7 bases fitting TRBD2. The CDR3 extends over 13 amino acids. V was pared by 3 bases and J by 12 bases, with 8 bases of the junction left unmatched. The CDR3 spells CASSFSGWGRQFF. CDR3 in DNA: TGTGCCAGCAGTTTTAGCGGGTGGGGTCGGCAGTTCTTC.

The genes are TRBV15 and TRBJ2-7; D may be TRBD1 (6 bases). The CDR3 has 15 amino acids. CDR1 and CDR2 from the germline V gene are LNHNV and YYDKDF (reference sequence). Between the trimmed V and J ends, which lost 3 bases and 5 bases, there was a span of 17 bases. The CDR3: CATSSLPQGYNEQYF. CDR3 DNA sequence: TGTGCCACCAGCAGCTTGCCTCAGGGGTATAACGAGCAGTACTTC.